The 32 T cell receptor beta chains listed next were all sequenced from one sample in a study of shared clonotypes between healthy human individuals. TCRdb's table, derived via immunoSEQ multiplex PCR, lists solely in-frame clones and lacks some. The sample includes some 2.4 million clones, over 85% of them seen just once. Material: naive CD4+ T cells from PBMCs. Subset indicated: CD45RA+ positively selected. The receptors here all came from a man aged 18 to 35 in good health. Some clones in this sample may be carry-over from other donors' samples.

The chain has TRBV7-3 and TRBJ2-1; D unresolved. V lost 5 bases, J lost 6 bases, and 23 bases lay in between. The germline V gene has CDR1 SGHTA and CDR2 FQGTGA. The CDR3 totals 17 residues. The CDR3 DNA is TGTGCCAGCAGCCCGATCCCGTCAGGCCTCCTCCCCAATGAGCAGTTCTTC. Residues: CASSPIPSGLLPNEQFF. Using reference TRBV7-3 and TRBJ2-1 for the parts outside the CDR3, the full variable domain is GAGVSQTPSNKVTEKGKYVELRCDPISGHTALYWYRQSLGQGPEFLIYFQGTGAADDSGLPNDRFFAVRPEGSVSTLKIQRTERGDSAVYLCASSPIPSGLLPNEQFFGPGTRLTVL.

This chain uses TRBV29-1 with TRBJ2-7, with D possibly called TRBD1 or TRBD2 (5 bases each). The CDR3 is made up of 16 amino acids. CDR1 and CDR2 (germline): SQVTM, ANQGSEA. V lost 0 bases and J 2 bases, leaving 17 bases between the germline ends. This CDR3 reads CSVEDRGDGAPYEQYF. CDR3 DNA sequence: TGCAGCGTTGAAGATCGGGGTGACGGGGCCCCCTACGAGCAGTACTTC.

The V gene is TRBV7-6, the J gene TRBJ2-3; the match to TRBD2 covers 11 bases. V lost 3 bases, J lost 1 base, and 9 bases stayed unmatched. This CDR3 has 18 amino acids. CDR1 is SGHVS and CDR2 is FNYEAQ in the germline V gene. CDR3 sequence reads: CASSFLAGGTLGTDTQYF. CDR3 bases: TGTGCCAGCAGCTTCTTAGCGGGAGGGACCCTGGGCACAGATACGCAGTATTTT.

Remarks on this clone: The identical CDR3 is also encoded by other nucleotide sequences in the sample. The J gene is TRBJ2-7, the V gene TRBV28; 7 nucleotides agree with TRBD2. Germline CDR1 is MDHEN and CDR2 is SYDVKM. The CDR3 totals 13 residues. The ends lost 8 bases at V and 3 bases at J; junction bases unmatched: 7. In DNA form, the CDR3 reads TGTGCCAGCTCTAGCGGTGAAAGCTACGAGCAGTACTTC. Translated, it gives CASSSGESYEQYF. Full variable domain (remainder filled in from reference TRBV28 and TRBJ2-7): DVKVTQSSRYLVKRTGEKVFLECVQDMDHENMFWYRQDPGLGLRLIYFSYDVKMKEKGDIPEGYSVSREKKERFSLILESASTNQTSMYLCASSSGESYEQYFGPGTRLTVT.

This chain links TRBV28 with TRBJ1-1, with a tentative D call TRBD1 (5 bases). CDR3 length: 12 residues. The ends were cut back, 5 bases at V and 8 bases at J, with 12 bases in the middle. In germline, CDR1 is MDHEN, CDR2 SYDVKM. The CDR3 protein is CASSQWGREAFF. For the CDR3, the DNA is TGTGCCAGCAGTCAGTGGGGCCGGGAAGCTTTCTTT.

The chain joins TRBV5-4 to TRBJ2-3; TRBD2 agrees at 8 bases. The CDR3 covers 16 residues. V gave up 0 bases and J gave up 4 bases; unmatched junction bases: 7. Germline CDR1 and CDR2: SGHNT and YYREEE (reference sequence). CDR3 protein: CASSLGGGGRSDTQYF. In DNA form, the CDR3 reads TGTGCCAGCAGCTTGGGAGGTGGCGGGAGGTCAGATACGCAGTATTTT. Filled out from reference TRBV5-4 and TRBJ2-3, the complete variable domain reads ETGVTQSPTHLIKTRGQQVTLRCSSQSGHNTVSWYQQALGQGPQFIFQYYREEENGRGNFPPRFSGLQFPNYSSELNVNALELDDSALYLCASSLGGGGRSDTQYFGPGTRLTVL.

The CDR3 DNA sequence: TGCGCCAGCAGCCCCCAGGGACTAGCGGGAGGAAGCACAGATACGCAGTATTTT. Amino acids: CASSPQGLAGGSTDTQYF. The chain couples TRBV5-1 to TRBJ2-3, with 15 bases that match TRBD2. Losses at the gene ends were 4 bases for V and 0 bases for J; bases not matched to a gene: 6. Germline CDR1 and CDR2: SGHRS and YFSETQ. The CDR3 sequence is 18 residues long.

This chain links TRBV6-6 with TRBJ2-1; the match to TRBD2 covers 8 bases. The CDR3 runs 14 residues. Per germline, CDR1 MNHNY and CDR2 SVGAGI (reference sequence). Trimming cost V 4 bases and J 8 bases; bases outside gene matches: 7. The CDR3 region is CASSFPTSVDEQFF. CDR3 in DNA: TGTGCCAGCAGTTTCCCGACTAGCGTCGATGAGCAGTTCTTC.

The chain uses TRBV4-3 and TRBJ2-7; 7 nucleotides match TRBD1. CDR1 is LGHNA, CDR2 YSLEER, per germline. Trimming removed 3 bases from V and 4 bases from J; junction bases left unmatched: 9. This CDR3 is 15 amino acids long. The CDR3 sequence: CASSHLPGQSYEQYF. For the CDR3, the DNA is TGCGCCAGCAGCCACCTGCCGGGACAGTCGTACGAGCAGTACTTC.

The V call is TRBV14, the J call TRBJ1-5; D is unresolved. V was clipped by 3 bases and J by 2 bases, with 11 bases between them. There are 15 residues in the CDR3. The germline V gene has CDR1 SGHDN and CDR2 FVKESK. The CDR3 loop is CASSHGLGGNQPQHF. The CDR3 DNA reads as TGTGCCAGCAGCCATGGGCTCGGGGGCAATCAGCCCCAGCATTTT.

The gene calls are TRBV27 and TRBJ2-7; perhaps D is TRBD1 or TRBD2 (5 bases each). Germline V gives CDR1 MNHEY, CDR2 SMNVEV (reference sequence). The CDR3 runs to 13 residues. The ends were cut back, 5 bases at V and 2 bases at J, with 10 bases in the middle. CDR3 loop: CASSQGRPYEQYF. The CDR3 DNA reads as TGTGCCAGCAGTCAGGGACGGCCCTACGAGCAGTACTTC.

V usage is TRBV7-8 and J usage is TRBJ1-2; no clear D. The germline V and J ends were trimmed by 2 bases and 8 bases, with 12 bases remaining between them. This CDR3 has 13 amino acids. CDR1 and CDR2 (germline): SGHVS, FQNEAQ. The CDR3 loop reads CASSLLLDEGYTF. CDR3 sequence (DNA): TGTGCCAGCAGCTTATTGCTGGACGAAGGCTACACCTTC.

The rearrangement links TRBV29-1 to TRBJ2-1; TRBD1 aligns across 10 bases. CDR1 SQVTM and CDR2 ANQGSEA come from the germline V gene. The CDR3 has 12 residues. Trimming at V came to 5 bases and at J to 6 bases, leaving 1 base not matched to a gene. The CDR3 DNA reads as TGCAGCGTTTGGGACAGGGGCAATGAGCAGTTCTTC. Protein product: CSVWDRGNEQFF.

This chain joins TRBV27 and TRBJ1-2; possible D gene TRBD1, 5 bases. Germline CDR1 is MNHEY and CDR2 is SMNVEV (reference sequence). CDR3 size: 15 residues. Trimming took off 5 bases at V and 4 bases at J, with 17 bases between the two ends. As DNA, the CDR3 is TGTGCCAGCAGTAACCTCGGGGGTCCCGCCTATGGCTACACCTTC. It translates to CASSNLGGPAYGYTF.

This chain links TRBV2 with TRBJ2-1; weak D call: TRBD2 (5 bases). The V gene lost 7 bases and the J gene lost 0 bases, with 16 bases spanning the gap. The CDR3 covers 16 residues. The germline gives CDR1 SNHLY, CDR2 FYNNEI. The CDR3 loop reads CASNRGGPSSYNEQFF. CDR3 DNA sequence: TGTGCCAGCAACCGCGGAGGCCCCAGCTCCTACAATGAGCAGTTCTTC. The complete variable domain, with remaining parts taken from reference TRBV2 and TRBJ2-1, reads EPEVTQTPSHQVTQMGQEVILRCVPISNHLYFYWYRQILGQKVEFLVSFYNNEISEKSEIFDDQFSVERPDGSNFTLKIRSTKLEDSAMYFCASNRGGPSSYNEQFFGPGTRLTVL.

This clone appeared once. V gene TRBV6-6 combines with J gene TRBJ1-1; no firm D call. Germline-derived CDR1 and CDR2 are MNHNY and SVGAGI (reference sequence). The CDR3 is made up of 13 amino acids. The ends were cut back, 4 bases at V and 0 bases at J, with 6 bases in the middle. CDR3 DNA: TGTGCCAGCAGTTCTAGGGTGAACACTGAAGCTTTCTTT. It specifies CASSSRVNTEAFF.

This rearrangement joins TRBV2 to TRBJ2-5; D call uncertain. V dropped 0 bases and J dropped 6 bases, with 5 bases sitting between them. CDR1 and CDR2 (germline): SNHLY, FYNNEI. CDR3 size: 12 residues. CDR3 sequence: CASSEAGKTQYF. In DNA, the CDR3 is TGTGCCAGCAGTGAAGCAGGGAAGACCCAGTACTTC.

The J gene is TRBJ2-5, the V gene TRBV7-8; TRBD1 is a possible D gene (6 bases). Trimming removed 5 bases from V and 2 bases from J, with 18 bases in between. CDR1 is SGHVS, CDR2 FQNEAQ, per germline. This CDR3 region has 16 residues. This chain's CDR3 is CASSLDRLARQETQYF. The CDR3, as DNA: TGTGCCAGCAGCCTCGACAGGCTGGCTAGACAAGAGACCCAGTACTTC.

As to this clone: The same CDR3 arises from other DNA sequences in this sample as well. The chain has TRBV7-9 and TRBJ1-1; 8 bases align to TRBD1. The CDR3 loop spans 14 amino acids. The V and J ends lost 4 bases and 2 bases, in that order; junction bases with no gene match: 3. The germline CDR1 and CDR2 sequences are SEHNR and FQNEAQ (reference sequence). Here the CDR3 reads CASSSQGANTEAFF. The CDR3 region has the DNA TGTGCCAGCAGCTCGCAGGGGGCTAACACTGAAGCTTTCTTT.

This clone was detected only once. The gene calls are TRBV25-1 and TRBJ1-2, with D uncertain. The V and J ends lost 2 bases and 7 bases respectively, with 8 bases between them. Germline V lookup: CDR1 MGHDK, CDR2 SYGVNS. The CDR3 consists of 12 residues. CDR3: CASSEAEFGYTF. In DNA form, the CDR3 reads TGTGCCAGCAGTGAAGCGGAGTTTGGCTACACCTTC.

The chain has TRBV5-1 and TRBJ2-7, with 10 positions matching TRBD2. Trimming took 0 bases from V and 7 from J; bases not matched to a gene: 13. CDR1 is SGHRS, CDR2 YFSETQ, per germline. The CDR3 contains 17 residues. The CDR3 bases are TGCGCCAGCAGCTTGGAGCCTAGCGGGAGTATTTACGTGGAGCAGTACTTC. The encoded protein is CASSLEPSGSIYVEQYF.

The chain is built from TRBV2 and TRBJ1-1; D not certain. Trimming pared 6 bases from V and 3 bases from J, leaving 8 bases between. This CDR3 has 12 residues. Per germline, CDR1 SNHLY and CDR2 FYNNEI. The CDR3 region has the DNA TGTGCCAGCAGCTTAGCACACACTGAAGCTTTCTTT. Translated: CASSLAHTEAFF.

The rearrangement uses TRBV28 and TRBJ2-3, with a possible D match to TRBD2 (5 bases). CDR1 and CDR2 from the germline V gene are MDHEN and SYDVKM. This CDR3 is 15 amino acids long. V lost 6 bases and J lost 3, with 16 bases in between. In nucleotides, the CDR3 is TGTGCCAGCAGCTCCCCGGGAAAGAAAACAGATACGCAGTATTTT. Protein product: CASSSPGKKTDTQYF. Together with reference TRBV28 and TRBJ2-3, the CDR3 gives the full variable domain: DVKVTQSSRYLVKRTGEKVFLECVQDMDHENMFWYRQDPGLGLRLIYFSYDVKMKEKGDIPEGYSVSREKKERFSLILESASTNQTSMYLCASSSPGKKTDTQYFGPGTRLTVL.

The chain is built from TRBV6-1 and TRBJ2-5; 8 bases agree with TRBD1. Trimming removed 6 bases from V and 5 bases from J; junction bases left unmatched: 5. Germline lookup yields CDR1 MNHNS and CDR2 SASEGT. The CDR3 runs to 13 residues. The CDR3 DNA reads TGTGCCAGCAGGGACAGGGTACGGGAGACCCAGTACTTC. Its protein product is CASRDRVRETQYF.

The V and J genes are TRBV25-1 and TRBJ2-3; D is uncertain. The CDR3 is 14 residues long. CDR1 MGHDK and CDR2 SYGVNS come from the germline V gene. V dropped 6 bases and J dropped 4 bases, with 14 bases sitting between them. The CDR3 reads CASSHRVFPDTQYF. The CDR3, as DNA: TGTGCCAGCAGCCATCGGGTATTCCCAGATACGCAGTATTTT.

The chain joins TRBV5-4 to TRBJ1-6, with 8 bases lining up with TRBD1. Germline CDR1 is SGHNT and CDR2 is YYREEE (reference sequence). V trimming: 4 bases; J trimming: 14 bases; junction bases outside the gene matches: 14. The CDR3 spans 15 residues. The chain's CDR3 is CASSNDRGSLSALHF. CDR3 in DNA: TGTGCCAGCAGCAATGACAGGGGATCCCTATCGGCCCTCCACTTT.

The chain carries TRBV14 and TRBJ2-7, with TRBD2 matching 8 bases. Germline-derived CDR1 and CDR2 are SGHDN and FVKESK. J gave up 1 base and V 0 bases, and 2 bases lay outside the gene matches. The CDR3 is made up of 15 amino acids. CDR3 sequence reads: CASSQEGLGSYEQYF. CDR3 DNA: TGTGCCAGCAGCCAAGAGGGACTAGGTTCCTACGAGCAGTACTTC.

In regard to this clone: Within the sample, other DNA sequences also encode this same CDR3. The chain links TRBV5-1 to TRBJ2-2; 8 bases map to TRBD2. Germline assignment: CDR1 SGHRS and CDR2 YFSETQ. The CDR3 spans 14 residues. J gave up 3 bases and V 2 bases, and 0 bases lay outside the gene matches. The CDR3 loop reads CASSLAGDTGELFF. The CDR3 nucleotides read TGCGCCAGCAGCTTAGCGGGAGACACCGGGGAGCTGTTTTTT.

The V gene is TRBV25-1, the J gene TRBJ2-3; D is unclear. Trimming took 6 bases from V and 0 from J, leaving 10 bases between them. This CDR3 has 14 amino acids. Germline V lookup: CDR1 MGHDK, CDR2 SYGVNS. The CDR3: CASRNLGSTDTQYF. The DNA of the CDR3 is TGTGCCAGCAGGAACCTCGGGAGCACAGATACGCAGTATTTT.

The gene calls are TRBV6-6 and TRBJ1-4, with 7 bases identical to TRBD1. CDR1 and CDR2 (germline): MNHNY, SVGAGI (reference sequence). V lost 4 bases to trimming and J lost 4 bases; unmatched junction nucleotides: 3. CDR3 size: 14 residues. The CDR3 protein is CASSFRDSNEKLFF. The CDR3 DNA is TGTGCCAGCAGTTTCCGGGACAGTAATGAAAAACTGTTTTTT.

The rearrangement links TRBV7-2 to TRBJ2-5; D remains ambiguous. The CDR3 length is 14 residues. Germline CDR1 SGHTA, CDR2 FQGNSA. V was shortened by 5 bases and J by 5 bases, with 15 bases between the two germline ends. CDR3 coding DNA: TGTGCCAGCAGCAAGCCCCCCCAAGGGGAGACCCAGTACTTC. Translated: CASSKPPQGETQYF.

The V gene is TRBV4-1, the J gene TRBJ2-1; 12 bases align to TRBD2. Germline V gives CDR1 MGHRA, CDR2 YSYEKL. J lost 5 bases, V lost 10 bases, and 9 bases had no gene match. This CDR3 has 15 amino acids. CDR3 sequence (DNA): TGCGCCACAGGACTAGCGGGGCAACGGGACAATGAGCAGTTCTTC. Its translation: CATGLAGQRDNEQFF.